The 15 T cell receptor beta chains in this list originate from one sample, sequenced in a study of blood T cell repertoires in COVID-19. TCRdb's table, derived via immunoSEQ multiplex PCR, lists solely in-frame clones and lacks some. The table lists 200,000 to 250,000 clones, just under 90% of them singletons, with about 0.95% in the top ten. Material for sequencing was PBMCs or T cells enriched from blood (not recorded which). These receptors all stem from a man between 45 and 60 years old who had been exposed to COVID-19.

The CDR3 loop is CASSYTIAQPQHF. The DNA of the CDR3 is TGTGCCAGCAGTTACACCATAGCCCAGCCCCAGCATTTT. The rearrangement joins TRBV6-5 to TRBJ1-5; D call uncertain. Germline V CDR1 and CDR2: MNHEY, SVGAGI. The length of the CDR3 is 13 residues. Deletions cut 2 bases from V and 7 bases from J, with 9 bases between.

Written as DNA, the CDR3 is TGTGCCAGCAGTTTGGATCAGGGATATAATTCACCCCTCCACTTT. Its protein is CASSLDQGYNSPLHF. This chain links TRBV28 with TRBJ1-6, with D possibly TRBD1 on 5 matching bases. The ends were cut back, 3 bases at V and 4 bases at J, with 10 bases in the middle. This CDR3 region has 15 residues. CDR1 MDHEN and CDR2 SYDVKM come from the germline V gene. The complete variable domain, with remaining parts taken from reference TRBV28 and TRBJ1-6, reads DVKVTQSSRYLVKRTGEKVFLECVQDMDHENMFWYRQDPGLGLRLIYFSYDVKMKEKGDIPEGYSVSREKKERFSLILESASTNQTSMYLCASSLDQGYNSPLHFGNGTRLTVT.

This chain links TRBV28 with TRBJ1-1; D uncertain. Germline V gives CDR1 MDHEN, CDR2 SYDVKM. V was pared by 2 bases and J by 7 bases, with 14 bases between. This CDR3 has 14 residues. The CDR3 DNA reads as TGTGCCAGCAGTTTAGTAGCGTACTCCGATGAAGCTTTCTTT. Protein: CASSLVAYSDEAFF.

This chain joins TRBV18 and TRBJ1-2; 7 nucleotides agree with TRBD1. V trimming: 0 bases; J trimming: 1 base; junction bases outside the gene matches: 8. This CDR3 contains 17 residues. Germline V CDR1 and CDR2: KGHSH, LQKENI. The CDR3 loop reads CASSPPNRGVNNYGYTF. CDR3 nucleotide sequence: TGTGCCAGCTCACCACCAAACAGGGGTGTTAATAACTATGGCTACACCTTC.

The chain has TRBV28 and TRBJ2-3, with 10 bases aligning to TRBD2. This CDR3 has 18 residues. Germline-derived CDR1 and CDR2 are MDHEN and SYDVKM. The junction had 13 bases not matched to a gene; V was cut back by 6 bases and J by 1 base. The CDR3 is CASSILSGRAKGTDTQYF. CDR3 DNA sequence: TGTGCCAGCAGCATACTAAGCGGGAGGGCCAAAGGCACAGATACGCAGTATTTT.

The J gene is TRBJ2-3, the V gene TRBV29-1, with 12 bases that match TRBD2. Germline CDR1 reads SQVTM; CDR2 reads ANQGSEA. The CDR3 is 15 residues long. Trimming took 7 bases from V and 0 from J; bases not matched to a gene: 5. The CDR3, as DNA: TGCAGCGCTCCGACTAGCGGGAGTAGCACAGATACGCAGTATTTT. Its protein is CSAPTSGSSTDTQYF.

CDR3 residues: CSVTGQGGTDTQYF. The CDR3 coding sequence is TGCAGCGTAACCGGACAGGGGGGAACAGATACGCAGTATTTT. The chain carries TRBV29-1 and TRBJ2-3; 10 bases agree with TRBD1. The V gene end was trimmed by 6 bases and the J gene end by 3 bases; junction bases not matched to a gene: 6. Looked up from germline, CDR1 is SQVTM and CDR2 is ANQGSEA. The CDR3 totals 14 residues.

The V gene is TRBV18, the J gene TRBJ2-3; no clear D. Looked up from germline, CDR1 is KGHSH and CDR2 is LQKENI. The CDR3 sequence is 15 residues long. Trimming removed 2 bases from V and 0 bases from J, with 9 bases in between. The CDR3: CASSPMATSTDTQYF. The DNA of the CDR3 is TGTGCCAGCTCACCAATGGCCACAAGCACAGATACGCAGTATTTT.

The chain uses TRBV10-3 and TRBJ2-7, with TRBD2 as a possible D gene (5 bases). The V gene's germline CDR1 is ENHRY and CDR2 SYGVKD. This CDR3 comprises 14 residues. V was cut by 2 bases and J by 6 bases, with 14 bases left in between. The CDR3 coding sequence is TGTGCCATCAGTGAGACTAGGATTTCGTCCGAGCAGTACTTC. Translating gives CAISETRISSEQYF.

In its sample, this clone was seen a few times. This chain joins TRBV5-1 and TRBJ1-6; 9 positions agree with TRBD1. The trim removed 6 bases at V and 8 bases at J, leaving 6 bases unmatched. Germline V gene lookup returns CDR1 SGHRS and CDR2 YFSETQ. The CDR3 consists of 14 residues. This chain's CDR3 is CASTMTGGDSPLHF. Written as DNA, the CDR3 is TGCGCCAGCACCATGACAGGGGGTGATTCACCCCTCCACTTT. The full variable domain, completed using reference TRBV5-1 and TRBJ1-6, is KAGVTQTPRYLIKTRGQQVTLSCSPISGHRSVSWYQQTPGQGLQFLFEYFSETQRNKGNFPGRFSGRQFSNSRSEMNVSTLELGDSALYLCASTMTGGDSPLHFGNGTRLTVT.

This rearrangement joins TRBV7-9 to TRBJ1-2; perhaps TRBD1 as D (5 bases). From germline, CDR1 is SEHNR and CDR2 FQNEAQ (reference sequence). Trimming removed 5 bases at V and 6 bases at J, with 19 bases between. This CDR3 is 15 amino acids long. The CDR3 protein is CASSPRDSQVHGYTF. CDR3 DNA sequence: TGTGCCAGCAGCCCGCGTGACAGCCAGGTTCATGGCTACACCTTC. Drawing the rest from reference TRBV7-9 and TRBJ1-2, the complete variable domain is DTGVSQNPRHKITKRGQNVTFRCDPISEHNRLYWYRQTLGQGPEFLTYFQNEAQLEKSRLLSDRFSAERPKGSFSTLEIQRTEQGDSAMYLCASSPRDSQVHGYTFGSGTRLTVV.

The genes are TRBV19 and TRBJ1-5; no clear D. Germline CDR1 is LNHDA and CDR2 is SQIVND (reference sequence). V was pared by 5 bases and J by 0 bases, with 8 bases between. This CDR3 spans 14 amino acids. The CDR3 nucleotides are TGTGCCAGTAGTTGGCAGTCTAGCAATCAGCCCCAGCATTTT. Translated: CASSWQSSNQPQHF. The full variable domain, with the rest looked up from reference TRBV19 and TRBJ1-5, is DGGITQSPKYLFRKEGQNVTLSCEQNLNHDAMYWYRQDPGQGLRLIYYSQIVNDFQKGDIAEGYSVSREKKESFPLTVTSAQKNPTAFYLCASSWQSSNQPQHFGDGTRLSIL.

The genes are TRBV12-3 or TRBV12-4 and TRBJ1-2; D may be TRBD1 (6 bases). The V end was cut by 2 bases, the J end by 14 bases, with 18 bases between. This CDR3 is 13 amino acids long. CDR3 nucleotides: TGTGCCAGCAGTTTATTGGACAGCCGCCTTAAAACCTTC. As protein: CASSLLDSRLKTF.

The rearrangement uses TRBV5-3 and TRBJ1-2; the D gene is possibly TRBD1 (5 bases). TRBV5-3 is an open reading frame, and its role is uncertain. The ends were cut back, 0 bases at V and 2 bases at J, with 14 bases in the middle. This CDR3 has 16 residues. The CDR3 sequence: CARSLVRTPKNYGYTF. CDR3 DNA sequence: TGTGCCAGAAGCTTGGTGCGGACACCTAAAAACTATGGCTACACCTTC.

This clone occurred once. The CDR3 DNA sequence: TGCGCCAGCAGTGAGTCCTTAGAGACAGTTTATCACTCGAGCTCCTACAATGAGCAGTTCTTC. The encoded protein is CASSESLETVYHSSSYNEQFF. V and J are TRBV10-2 and TRBJ2-1; D possibly corresponds to TRBD1 (5 bases). The V and J ends lost 0 bases and 0 bases respectively, with 24 bases between them. CDR1 is WSHSY, CDR2 SAAADI, per germline. The CDR3 is made up of 21 amino acids.